These 3 T cell receptor beta chains came from one sample sequenced in a study of OX40 agonist ivuxolimab in advanced cancers. The library was generated by the immunoSEQ multiplex PCR assay. TCRdb's version of the immuneACCESS table is confined to in-frame rearrangements and falls short of the full clone set. An unresolved V gene accounts for under half of the shortfall where checked; the remainder is of unknown origin. This sample gives some 83,000 clones in total; around 85% of them show up just once. The ten largest clones add up to approximately 2% of the sample. Sequencing was performed on CD4+ or CD8+ T cells sorted from blood, taken in a trial of the OX40 agonist ivuxolimab. All receptors come from an adult with an advanced solid tumor such as melanoma, head and neck, liver or kidney cancer.

This clone has a handful of counts. The chain combines TRBV18 with TRBJ1-1; a weak D match, TRBD1 (5 bases). This CDR3 is built from 15 residues. Per germline, CDR1 KGHSH and CDR2 LQKENI. The germline V and J ends were trimmed by 3 bases and 0 bases, with 11 bases remaining between them. In nucleotides, the CDR3 is TGTGCCAGCTCACCGGGAAAGGGGATGAACACTGAAGCTTTCTTT. This sequence encodes CASSPGKGMNTEAFF.

The rearrangement uses TRBV4-2 and TRBJ2-1, with D possibly matching TRBD2 (6 bases). Germline loops: CDR1 LGHNA, CDR2 YNFKEQ. The CDR3 covers 11 residues. V dropped 3 bases and J dropped 9 bases, with 6 bases sitting between them. The chain's CDR3 is CASSQGGEQFF. CDR3 coding DNA: TGTGCCAGCAGCCAGGGAGGTGAGCAGTTCTTC.

The rearrangement uses TRBV6-6 and TRBJ2-2, with a weak D call TRBD2 (6 bases). V was trimmed by 5 bases and J by 5 bases, leaving 18 bases between them. CDR3 length: 16 amino acids. Germline loops: CDR1 MNHNY, CDR2 SVGAGI (reference sequence). In DNA, the CDR3 is TGTGCCAGCAGTCATGGGGGGAGCAGTTCTACCGGGGAGCTGTTTTTT. Its translation: CASSHGGSSSTGELFF.